This TCR beta chain is drawn from a study of siplizumab effects on memory and regulatory T cells. Each sample yielded approximately 92,000 assayed TCR templates. Profiling relied on immunoSEQ multiplex PCR, and the TCRdb table lists in-frame clones only, not all of them. The sample has over 1,000 clones; around 74% are singletons. Study-level findings and limits: Whether proliferating Tregs in siplizumab cultures suppress was not functionally confirmed. Naive or memory phenotype was unassignable for roughly 75-97% of proliferating CD4+ or CD8+ clones.

This clone was observed a handful of times. Its antigen is unidentified. Germline-derived CDR1 and CDR2 are SEHNR and FQNEAQ (reference sequence). Trimming took 1 base from V and 2 from J; bases not matched to a gene: 3. CDR3 length: 15 amino acids. Input material: TEMRA CD8+ T cells sorted from blood. The subset is: unstimulated CD8+ CD45RA+ effector memory T cells. This sequence was found in a human donor in good health. The rearrangement uses TRBV7-9 and TRBJ2-3, with TRBD1 identical over 7 bases. The CDR3 DNA follows: TGTGCCAGCAGCTTAGTAACAGGGGACACAGATACGCAGTATTTT. Its translation is CASSLVTGDTDTQYF.